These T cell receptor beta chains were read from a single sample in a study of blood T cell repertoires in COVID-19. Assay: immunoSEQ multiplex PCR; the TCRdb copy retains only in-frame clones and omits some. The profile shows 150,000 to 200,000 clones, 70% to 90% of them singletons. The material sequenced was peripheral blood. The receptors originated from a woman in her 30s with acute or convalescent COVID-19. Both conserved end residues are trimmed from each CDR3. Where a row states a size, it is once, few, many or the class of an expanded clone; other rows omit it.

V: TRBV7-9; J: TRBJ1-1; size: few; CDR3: ASSSQGLTEAF
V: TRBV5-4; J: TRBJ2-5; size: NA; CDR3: ASSQTQGGGTQY
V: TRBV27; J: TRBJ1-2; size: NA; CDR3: ASSRWDSGGYT
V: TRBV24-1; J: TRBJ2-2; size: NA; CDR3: ATSDGRDSLTGELF
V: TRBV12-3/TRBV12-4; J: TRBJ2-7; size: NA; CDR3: ASRQGTYEQY
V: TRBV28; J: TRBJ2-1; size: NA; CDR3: ASSSRLAGSYNEQF
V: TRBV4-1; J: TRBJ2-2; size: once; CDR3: ASSRAGDTGELF
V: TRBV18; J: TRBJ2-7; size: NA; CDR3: ASSPTGPYEQY
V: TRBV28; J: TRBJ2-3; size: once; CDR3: ASSQIPGLAGGRTDTQY
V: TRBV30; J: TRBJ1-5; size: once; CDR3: AWSDGGGRESNQPQH
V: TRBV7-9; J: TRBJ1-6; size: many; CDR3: ASSLRPRDSPLH
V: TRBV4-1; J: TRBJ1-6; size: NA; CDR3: ASTDLNNSPLH
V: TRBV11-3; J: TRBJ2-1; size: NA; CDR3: ASSRPLGDRGIGEQF
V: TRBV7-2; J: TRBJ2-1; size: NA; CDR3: ASSFGRAGVNEQF
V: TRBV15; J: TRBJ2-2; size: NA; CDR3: ATSSHGRDTTGELF
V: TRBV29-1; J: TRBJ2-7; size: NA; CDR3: SVVGEGYEQY
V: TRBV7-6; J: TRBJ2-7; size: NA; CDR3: ASSSRPGTAYEQY
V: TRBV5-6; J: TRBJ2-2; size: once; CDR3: ASSLAIAGGSTGELF
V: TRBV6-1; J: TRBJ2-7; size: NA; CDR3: ASSEISEQY
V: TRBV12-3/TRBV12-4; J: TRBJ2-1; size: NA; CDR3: ASSFLYEQF
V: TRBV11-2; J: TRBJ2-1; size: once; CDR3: ASSLDLADEQF
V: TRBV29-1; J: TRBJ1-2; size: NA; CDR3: SVPIRQGGYGYT
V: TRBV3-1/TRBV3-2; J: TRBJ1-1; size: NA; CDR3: ASSQGTGGAF
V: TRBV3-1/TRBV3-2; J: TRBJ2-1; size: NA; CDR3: ASSQTTSGKYNEQF
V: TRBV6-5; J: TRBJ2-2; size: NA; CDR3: ASRRDSANTGELF
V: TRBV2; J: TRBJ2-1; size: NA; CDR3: ASRLAGYSYNEQF
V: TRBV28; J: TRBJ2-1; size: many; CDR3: ASSGSGQGTGEQF
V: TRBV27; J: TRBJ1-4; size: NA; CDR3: ASSSPTGGKLF
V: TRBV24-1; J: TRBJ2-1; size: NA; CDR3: ATSDLRGSEQF
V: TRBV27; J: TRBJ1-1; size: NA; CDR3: ASRLIENTEAF
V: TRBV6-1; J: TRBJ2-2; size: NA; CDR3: ASSERTSAGELF
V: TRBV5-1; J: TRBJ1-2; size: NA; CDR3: ASSLGRGANYGYT
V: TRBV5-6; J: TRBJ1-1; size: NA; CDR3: ASSFSQGLMNTEAF
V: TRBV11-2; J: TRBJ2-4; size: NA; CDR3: ASSFSSQGKNIQY
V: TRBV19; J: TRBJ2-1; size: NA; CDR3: ASSPQTSVEQF
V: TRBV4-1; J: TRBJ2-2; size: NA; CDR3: ASSLQFNYGELF
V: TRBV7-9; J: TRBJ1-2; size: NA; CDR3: ASSSGKTKGYT
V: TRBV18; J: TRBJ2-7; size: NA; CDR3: ASSPSSDLSYEQY
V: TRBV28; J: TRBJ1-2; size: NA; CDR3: ASRDPGQSNYGYT
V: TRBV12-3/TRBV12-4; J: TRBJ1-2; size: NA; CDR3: ASSHPRGRGYT
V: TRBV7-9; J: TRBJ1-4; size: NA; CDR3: ASSLERPRLF
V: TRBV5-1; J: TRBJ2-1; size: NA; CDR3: ASSLAQTGDEQF
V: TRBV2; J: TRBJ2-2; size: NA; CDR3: ASRTSRELF
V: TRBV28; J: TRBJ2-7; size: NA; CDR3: ASSLSAGNEQY
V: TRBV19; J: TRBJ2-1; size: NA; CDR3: ASSRDRKDEQF
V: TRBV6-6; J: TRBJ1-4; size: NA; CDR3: ASRDMATNEKLF
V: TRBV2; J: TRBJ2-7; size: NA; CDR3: ASSGMVAKDEQY
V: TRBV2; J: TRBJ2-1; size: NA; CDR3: ASSEDRPNEQF